Listed below are T cell receptor beta chains from one sample, sequenced in a study of blood T cell repertoires in COVID-19. Clones were sequenced by immunoSEQ multiplex PCR, and TCRdb holds only the in-frame ones, with some missing. This table has some 670,000 clones, 70% to 90% appearing once. Specimen: peripheral blood. These receptors all stem from a woman aged 18-35 years with acute or convalescent COVID-19. The CDR3 runs from the conserved cysteine through the conserved F or W. The D gene is left open where the match is weak.

v_gene	d_gene	j_gene	CDR3nt	CDR3aa
TRBV9	.	TRBJ2-1	TGTGCCAGCAGCGGTGGCGGGGAGGCCTACAATGAGCAGTTCTTC	CASSGGGEAYNEQFF
TRBV7-9	.	TRBJ1-2	TGTGCCAGCAGCTTAGGGACAACTAACTATGGCTACACCTTC	CASSLGTTNYGYTF
TRBV7-2	.	TRBJ1-3	TGTGCCAGCAGCCTGACAGGCAGAAGCTCTGGAAACACCATATATTTT	CASSLTGRSSGNTIYF
TRBV6-5	TRBD1	TRBJ2-7	TGTGCCAGCAGTTACACAAAGGGGGCCAACGAGCAGTACTTC	CASSYTKGANEQYF
TRBV2	.	TRBJ2-1	TGTGCCAGCAGCGAGATAGTTGAGCAGTTCTTC	CASSEIVEQFF
TRBV24-1	TRBD1	TRBJ1-2	TGTGCCACCAGTGATCGACAGGGGACCTATGGCTACACCTTC	CATSDRQGTYGYTF
TRBV7-9	.	TRBJ2-4	TGTGCCAGCAGCCCTCGATTCAGTACAGGAAAAGCCAAAAACATTCAGTACTTC	CASSPRFSTGKAKNIQYF
TRBV9	.	TRBJ1-6	TGTGCCAGCAGCCCTGGTAGGTCTCAGGATAATTCACCCCTCCACTTT	CASSPGRSQDNSPLHF
TRBV4-2	TRBD2	TRBJ2-7	TGTGCCAGCAGCCAAGATGGGACTAGCGGCTCCTACGAGCAGTACTTC	CASSQDGTSGSYEQYF
TRBV12-3/TRBV12-4	TRBD1	TRBJ1-2	TGTGCCACCCGCGGGACAGGGGCGATTGGCTACACCTTC	CATRGTGAIGYTF
TRBV20-1	.	TRBJ1-6	TGCAGTGCTATACACCAGGCAACCCTCCACTTT	CSAIHQATLHF
TRBV28	TRBD1	TRBJ1-2	TGTGCCAGCAGTCCCTTGGACAGGGGCTCTAACTATGGCTACACCTTC	CASSPLDRGSNYGYTF
TRBV11-3	.	TRBJ2-7	TGTGCCAGCAGCCGCACGCTTCTTACGAGGCAGTACTTC	CASSRTLLTRQYF
TRBV6-5	TRBD1	TRBJ1-5	TGTGCCAGCAGGGAGGGACAGGGATGGGTCCAGGCCCAGCATTTT	CASREGQGWVQAQHF
TRBV7-2	.	TRBJ2-3	TGTGCCAGCAGCTTAGCGAGGGGGTTGGTGGATACGCAGTATTTT	CASSLARGLVDTQYF
TRBV19	TRBD2	TRBJ2-2	TGTGCCAGTAGTGAAGTCCTAGCGGGGGGGCCCAGGGAGCTGTTTTTT	CASSEVLAGGPRELFF
TRBV5-5	.	TRBJ1-5	TGTGCCAGCAGCCTTGGTCAACAGGGACATAGCAATCAGCCCCAGCATTTT	CASSLGQQGHSNQPQHF
TRBV23-1	TRBD1	TRBJ2-5	TGCGCCAGCAGTCATCCAAGACAGGGGATGGAGACCCAGTACTTC	CASSHPRQGMETQYF